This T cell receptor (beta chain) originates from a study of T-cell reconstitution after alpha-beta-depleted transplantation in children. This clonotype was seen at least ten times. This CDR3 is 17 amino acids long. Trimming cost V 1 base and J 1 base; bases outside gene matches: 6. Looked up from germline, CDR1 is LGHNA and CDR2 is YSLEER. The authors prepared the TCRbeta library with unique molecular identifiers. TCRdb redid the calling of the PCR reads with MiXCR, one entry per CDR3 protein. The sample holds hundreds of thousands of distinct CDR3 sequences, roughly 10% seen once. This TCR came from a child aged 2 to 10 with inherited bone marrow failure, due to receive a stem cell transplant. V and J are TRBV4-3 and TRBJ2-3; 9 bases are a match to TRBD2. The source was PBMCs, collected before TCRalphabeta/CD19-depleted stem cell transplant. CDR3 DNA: TGCGCCAGCAGCCAAGGGGCTAGCGGGATGGGCACAGATACGCAGTATTTT. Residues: CASSQGASGMGTDTQYF.